Presented here are 17 T cell receptor beta chains from one specimen sequenced in a study of cytomegalovirus exposure and HLA in healthy donors. This PCR relied on a set of 60 Vbeta primers and 13 Jbeta primers. Assay used: immunoSEQ multiplex PCR; TCRdb lists only in-frame clones, some missing. The sample carries roughly 150,000 clones, about 85% recorded once. The sequenced sample was PBMCs. The receptor set was obtained from a woman younger than 35 in good health and CMV-seronegative.

CDR3: CASRVGAGEGETQYF. As DNA, the CDR3 is TGTGCCAGCAGAGTAGGTGCAGGAGAGGGTGAGACCCAGTACTTC. The chain has TRBV11-1 and TRBJ2-5, with D possibly TRBD2 on 5 matching bases. The V gene's germline CDR1 is SGHAT and CDR2 FQDESV (reference sequence). The CDR3 contains 15 residues. V was pared by 6 bases and J by 5 bases, with 19 bases between.

Note on this clone: Other DNA variants within this sample encode the same CDR3. The chain carries TRBV9 and TRBJ1-1; no clear D gene. This CDR3 has 12 residues. The V end was cut by 5 bases, the J end by 0 bases, with 5 bases between. Germline-derived CDR1 and CDR2 are SGDLS and YYNGEE. CDR3 protein: CASRGMNTEAFF. CDR3 sequence (DNA): TGTGCCAGCAGGGGCATGAACACTGAAGCTTTCTTT.

The J gene is TRBJ2-6, the V gene TRBV10-1; D remains ambiguous. Per germline, CDR1 WNHNN and CDR2 SYGVQD (reference sequence). The V gene lost 0 bases and the J gene lost 0 bases, with 9 bases spanning the gap. CDR3 length: 17 residues. CDR3 nucleotides: TGCGCCAGCAGTGAGTCGTACGGAGTCTCTGGGGCCAACGTCCTGACTTTC. Its protein product is CASSESYGVSGANVLTF.

The rearrangement links TRBV6-5 to TRBJ1-1, with D possibly matching TRBD1 (6 bases). Germline V CDR1 and CDR2: MNHEY, SVGAGI. Trimming removed 2 bases from V and 0 bases from J, with 10 bases in between. The CDR3 runs to 15 residues. CDR3 protein: CASSYLGQMNTEAFF. The CDR3, as DNA: TGTGCCAGCAGTTACCTCGGACAGATGAACACTGAAGCTTTCTTT.

The CDR3 protein is CASSVGTSGRDTQYF. For the CDR3, the DNA is TGTGCCAGCAGCGTAGGAACTAGCGGGAGGGATACGCAGTATTTT. The chain couples TRBV9 to TRBJ2-3; 12 bases map to TRBD2. Germline CDR1 reads SGDLS; CDR2 reads YYNGEE. There are 15 residues in the CDR3. V trimming: 0 bases; J trimming: 6 bases; junction bases outside the gene matches: 2.

The CDR3 loop reads CASSPRGWRGGISDTGELFF. The CDR3 DNA is TGTGCCAGCAGCCCGCGAGGGTGGCGGGGGGGTATTTCGGACACCGGGGAGCTGTTTTTT. The chain employs TRBV5-5 and TRBJ2-2, with 9 positions matching TRBD2. J lost 3 bases, V lost 4 bases, and 19 bases had no gene match. There are 20 residues in the CDR3. Per the germline V gene, CDR1 is SGHKS and CDR2 is YYEKEE (reference sequence). The full variable domain, with the rest looked up from reference TRBV5-5 and TRBJ2-2, is DAGVTQSPTHLIKTRGQQVTLRCSPISGHKSVSWYQQVLGQGPQFIFQYYEKEERGRGNFPDRFSARQFPNYSSELNVNALLLGDSALYLCASSPRGWRGGISDTGELFFGEGSRLTVL.

This chain joins TRBV29-1 and TRBJ2-1; maybe TRBD2 (5 bases). Trimming took 6 bases from V and 0 from J, leaving 15 bases between them. CDR3 size: 15 residues. Germline loops: CDR1 SQVTM, CDR2 ANQGSEA. The CDR3 nucleotides are TGCAGCGTAGTCTGGACGGGGAGCTCCTACAATGAGCAGTTCTTC. This encodes CSVVWTGSSYNEQFF.

The chain links TRBV30 to TRBJ2-1; 8 bases align to TRBD1. Germline V gene sequence: CDR1 GTSNPN, CDR2 SVGIG (reference sequence). This CDR3 contains 13 residues. The V segment lost 2 bases and the J segment 5 bases; nucleotides outside the gene matches: 2. The CDR3 DNA follows: TGTGCCTGGAGTTCAGGGGGCAACAATGAGCAGTTCTTC. It translates to CAWSSGGNNEQFF.

This clone came up once. The J gene is TRBJ2-7, the V gene TRBV14; D is possibly TRBD1 (6 bases). The CDR3 has 17 amino acids. Trimming cost V 0 bases and J 1 base, with 16 bases left between them. Germline V gene data show CDR1 as SGHDN and CDR2 as FVKESK. The CDR3 is CASSQDVLGARSYEQYF. CDR3 nucleotides: TGTGCCAGCAGCCAAGATGTTTTGGGGGCGCGGTCCTACGAGCAGTACTTC. Variable domain in full (rest from reference TRBV14 and TRBJ2-7): EAGVTQFPSHSVIEKGQTVTLRCDPISGHDNLYWYRRVMGKEIKFLLHFVKESKQDESGMPNNRFLAERTGGTYSTLKVQPAELEDSGVYFCASSQDVLGARSYEQYFGPGTRLTVT.

The rearrangement links TRBV28 to TRBJ2-3; 7 bases are shared with TRBD2. With 6 bases clipped from V and 4 bases from J, the junction kept 4 bases outside the gene matches. Per germline, CDR1 MDHEN and CDR2 SYDVKM. This CDR3 has 13 residues. The CDR3 loop reads CASRWGGPDTQYF. CDR3 bases: TGTGCCAGCAGGTGGGGGGGTCCAGATACGCAGTATTTT.

The gene calls are TRBV6-1 and TRBJ2-1; TRBD2 aligns across 11 bases. The CDR3 is 15 residues long. With 6 bases clipped from V and 8 bases from J, the junction kept 9 bases outside the gene matches. The germline CDR1 and CDR2 sequences are MNHNS and SASEGT. In nucleotides, the CDR3 is TGTGCCAGCAGAGTAGCGGGGGGGCCGGAGTATGAGCAGTTCTTC. Translating it yields CASRVAGGPEYEQFF.

This chain joins TRBV28 and TRBJ1-1; a possible D gene is TRBD1 (5 bases). In germline, CDR1 is MDHEN, CDR2 SYDVKM. V was pared by 3 bases and J by 5 bases, with 13 bases between. This CDR3 contains 14 residues. In nucleotides, the CDR3 is TGTGCCAGCAGTTTTCCTCAGGAGGGGACTGAAGCTTTCTTT. Protein product: CASSFPQEGTEAFF.

The chain is built from TRBV28 and TRBJ1-5, with 7 bases fitting TRBD1. Germline V lookup: CDR1 MDHEN, CDR2 SYDVKM. J was trimmed by 2 bases and V by 5 bases; bases with no gene match: 9. The CDR3 has 16 amino acids. The CDR3 nucleotides are TGTGCCAGCAGTGCTTCCCCCACAGGGGGCAATCAGCCCCAGCATTTT. It yields the protein CASSASPTGGNQPQHF.

This chain links TRBV5-1 with TRBJ2-7; D gene unclear. CDR3 length: 15 amino acids. The V gene's germline CDR1 is SGHRS and CDR2 YFSETQ. Trimming cost V 2 bases and J 3 bases, with 15 bases left between them. The CDR3 DNA reads as TGCGCCAGCAGCTTCCTTAAAGCTGAAAGCTACGAGCAGTACTTC. This translates into CASSFLKAESYEQYF.

This chain connects TRBV27 to TRBJ2-7, with a possible D match to TRBD1 (6 bases). The CDR3 spans 15 residues. Germline V gene data show CDR1 as MNHEY and CDR2 as SMNVEV (reference sequence). Trimming cost V 5 bases and J 5 bases, with 19 bases left between them. The CDR3 is CASSQQGPPADEQYF. The CDR3 region has the DNA TGTGCCAGCAGTCAACAGGGACCCCCCGCCGACGAGCAGTACTTC.

V usage is TRBV18 and J usage is TRBJ1-2; maybe TRBD1 (5 bases). Germline assignment: CDR1 KGHSH and CDR2 LQKENI. The CDR3 length is 16 residues. Trimming shortened V by 3 bases and J by 1 base, and 15 bases separated the two germline ends. The CDR3 DNA sequence: TGTGCCAGCTCACCCGGGAGGTACGGGGGTAACTATGGCTACACCTTC. Its protein is CASSPGRYGGNYGYTF. The variable domain in full, with the rest retrieved from reference TRBV18 and TRBJ1-2, is NAGVMQNPRHLVRRRGQEARLRCSPMKGHSHVYWYRQLPEEGLKFMVYLQKENIIDESGMPKERFSAEFPKEGPSILRIQQVVRGDSAAYFCASSPGRYGGNYGYTFGSGTRLTVV.

The V and J genes are TRBV28 and TRBJ2-5; TRBD2 might be the D (7 bases). Germline values: CDR1 MDHEN, CDR2 SYDVKM. The CDR3 length is 14 residues. The germline V and J ends were trimmed by 1 base and 5 bases, with 11 bases remaining between them. The CDR3 is CASSLLGGGETQYF. CDR3 DNA sequence: TGTGCCAGCAGTTTATTGGGAGGGGGTGAGACCCAGTACTTC.